The rows below give T cell receptor beta chains drawn from one sample of a study of Graves' ophthalmopathy and Graves' hyperthyroidism. From the multiplex PCR reads, TCRdb called clonotypes with MiXCR, one entry per CDR3 protein. The sample carries roughly 220,000 distinct CDR3 sequences, about 46% recorded once. The specimen was peripheral blood. These receptor sequences come from an adult man with Graves' ophthalmopathy. Both conserved end residues are part of each CDR3. D genes are given only for firm matches. A clone size is listed for some rows: how often the clone was seen (once, few, many), or a class if it is expanded.

d_gene: -
v_gene: TRBV19
j_gene: TRBJ2-2
abundance: few
CDR3aa: CASQGPTGELFF
CDR3nt: TGTGCCAGTCAGGGCCCAACCGGGGAGCTGTTTTTT

d_gene: -
v_gene: TRBV29-1
j_gene: TRBJ2-2
abundance: -
CDR3aa: CSVDREAGELFF
CDR3nt: TGCAGCGTTGACCGCGAGGCCGGGGAGCTGTTTTTT

d_gene: -
v_gene: TRBV24-1
j_gene: TRBJ2-2
abundance: few
CDR3aa: CATSAPGPSNTGELFF
CDR3nt: TGTGCCACCAGTGCCCCGGGCCCTTCGAACACCGGGGAGCTGTTTTTT

d_gene: -
v_gene: TRBV19
j_gene: TRBJ2-7
abundance: few
CDR3aa: CASSMEGYEQYF
CDR3nt: TGTGCCAGTAGTATGGAGGGCTACGAGCAGTACTTC

d_gene: -
v_gene: TRBV9
j_gene: TRBJ2-2
abundance: once
CDR3aa: CASSQESAYRTGELFF
CDR3nt: TGTGCCAGCAGCCAAGAGTCCGCGTACAGGACCGGGGAGCTGTTTTTT

d_gene: TRBD2
v_gene: TRBV6-5
j_gene: TRBJ2-5
abundance: few
CDR3aa: CASSGLAGGRYQETQYF
CDR3nt: TGTGCCAGCAGTGGACTAGCGGGGGGACGTTACCAAGAGACCCAGTACTTC

d_gene: TRBD1
v_gene: TRBV29-1
j_gene: TRBJ2-7
abundance: few
CDR3aa: CSVEKGQGVEQYF
CDR3nt: TGCAGCGTTGAAAAGGGACAGGGCGTCGAGCAGTACTTC

d_gene: -
v_gene: TRBV2
j_gene: TRBJ1-1
abundance: -
CDR3aa: CASGNTEAFF
CDR3nt: TGTGCCAGCGGCAACACTGAAGCTTTCTTT

d_gene: TRBD1
v_gene: TRBV15
j_gene: TRBJ1-1
abundance: -
CDR3aa: CATSRPLGGGVNTEAFF
CDR3nt: TGTGCCACCAGCAGACCCCTAGGAGGGGGCGTGAACACTGAAGCTTTCTTT

d_gene: TRBD1
v_gene: TRBV7-8
j_gene: TRBJ1-2
abundance: few
CDR3aa: CASSYSRDRGRYGYTF
CDR3nt: TGTGCCAGCAGCTACTCCCGGGACAGGGGACGCTATGGCTACACCTTC

d_gene: -
v_gene: TRBV25-1
j_gene: TRBJ1-5
abundance: few
CDR3aa: CASSEFGNQPQHF
CDR3nt: TGTGCCAGCAGTGAATTCGGTAATCAGCCCCAGCATTTT

d_gene: TRBD2
v_gene: TRBV29-1
j_gene: TRBJ2-7
abundance: few
CDR3aa: CSVGPGGHSYEQYF
CDR3nt: TGCAGCGTTGGTCCGGGGGGTCACTCCTACGAGCAGTACTTC

d_gene: -
v_gene: TRBV10-3
j_gene: TRBJ2-7
abundance: -
CDR3aa: CASSYSRQGGSYEQYF
CDR3nt: TGTGCCAGCAGTTACTCGAGGCAGGGGGGGAGCTACGAGCAGTACTTC

d_gene: -
v_gene: TRBV28
j_gene: TRBJ1-4
abundance: few
CDR3aa: CASSFSPGEKLFF
CDR3nt: TGTGCCAGCAGTTTCTCCCCGGGTGAAAAACTGTTTTTT

d_gene: TRBD1
v_gene: TRBV7-3
j_gene: TRBJ2-2
abundance: -
CDR3aa: CASSAPQGAWTGELFF
CDR3nt: TGTGCCAGCAGCGCCCCACAGGGGGCGTGGACCGGGGAGCTGTTTTTT

d_gene: TRBD2
v_gene: TRBV10-3
j_gene: TRBJ2-7
abundance: -
CDR3aa: CASSPDGRVQYF
CDR3nt: TGTGCCAGCAGCCCCGACGGGAGGGTGCAGTACTTC

d_gene: TRBD1
v_gene: TRBV20-1
j_gene: TRBJ1-1
abundance: -
CDR3aa: CSARGTANTEAFF
CDR3nt: TGCAGTGCTAGGGGGACAGCCAACACTGAAGCTTTCTTT

d_gene: TRBD2
v_gene: TRBV12-3/TRBV12-4
j_gene: TRBJ2-7
abundance: few
CDR3aa: CSSGRQSYEQYF
CDR3nt: TGCTCCAGCGGGAGGCAATCCTACGAGCAGTACTTC

d_gene: TRBD1
v_gene: TRBV20-1
j_gene: TRBJ1-1
abundance: few
CDR3aa: CSASNPGQGDTEAFF
CDR3nt: TGCAGTGCTTCTAATCCGGGACAGGGGGACACTGAAGCTTTCTTT

d_gene: TRBD1
v_gene: TRBV6-5
j_gene: TRBJ1-4
abundance: few
CDR3aa: CASSYTTGTNEKLFF
CDR3nt: TGTGCCAGCAGTTACACGACAGGGACTAATGAAAAACTGTTTTTT

d_gene: -
v_gene: TRBV9
j_gene: TRBJ1-2
abundance: few
CDR3aa: CASSSRDIGYGYTF
CDR3nt: TGTGCCAGCAGCTCGAGGGACATTGGTTATGGCTACACCTTC

d_gene: TRBD2
v_gene: TRBV10-3
j_gene: TRBJ2-7
abundance: -
CDR3aa: CAISSSGGADEQYF
CDR3nt: TGTGCCATCAGCTCTAGCGGGGGGGCGGACGAGCAGTACTTC

d_gene: -
v_gene: TRBV12-3/TRBV12-4
j_gene: TRBJ1-2
abundance: -
CDR3aa: CASRPGANYGYTF
CDR3nt: TGTGCCAGCAGGCCGGGAGCTAACTATGGCTACACCTTC

d_gene: -
v_gene: TRBV10-3
j_gene: TRBJ1-1
abundance: -
CDR3aa: CAIRDSTGLLNTEAFF
CDR3nt: TGTGCCATCAGAGACTCAACAGGGTTATTGAACACTGAAGCTTTCTTT

d_gene: TRBD1
v_gene: TRBV9
j_gene: TRBJ2-7
abundance: few
CDR3aa: CASRGQGLSYEQYF
CDR3nt: TGTGCCAGCAGGGGACAGGGACTCTCCTACGAGCAGTACTTC

d_gene: TRBD1
v_gene: TRBV10-3
j_gene: TRBJ2-2
abundance: few
CDR3aa: CAIRPGQGPGGELFF
CDR3nt: TGTGCCATCAGGCCCGGACAGGGTCCGGGTGGGGAGCTGTTTTTT

d_gene: TRBD1
v_gene: TRBV29-1
j_gene: TRBJ1-5
abundance: -
CDR3aa: CSVGGQGFDQPQHF
CDR3nt: TGCAGCGTTGGGGGACAGGGGTTTGACCAGCCCCAGCATTTT

d_gene: TRBD1
v_gene: TRBV2
j_gene: TRBJ2-5
abundance: once
CDR3aa: CASSEPSQGLEETQYF
CDR3nt: TGTGCCAGCAGTGAACCCTCACAGGGGCTCGAAGAGACCCAGTACTTC

d_gene: -
v_gene: TRBV7-9
j_gene: TRBJ1-1
abundance: few
CDR3aa: CASSSGPGTEAFF
CDR3nt: TGTGCCAGCAGCTCTGGACCTGGAACTGAAGCTTTCTTT

d_gene: -
v_gene: TRBV20-1
j_gene: TRBJ2-5
abundance: few
CDR3aa: CSAREAQGLQFQYF
CDR3nt: TGCAGTGCTAGGGAAGCACAGGGCCTTCAGTTCCAGTACTTC

d_gene: -
v_gene: TRBV20-1
j_gene: TRBJ2-2
abundance: -
CDR3aa: CSARSPRQAKANTGELFF
CDR3nt: TGCAGTGCTAGATCCCCCCGACAGGCTAAAGCGAACACCGGGGAGCTGTTTTTT

d_gene: -
v_gene: TRBV29-1
j_gene: TRBJ2-7
abundance: few
CDR3aa: CSVGGGSNREQYF
CDR3nt: TGCAGCGTTGGAGGGGGATCGAACCGCGAGCAGTACTTC

d_gene: -
v_gene: TRBV4-1
j_gene: TRBJ1-2
abundance: -
CDR3aa: CASSPHPGGYTF
CDR3nt: TGCGCCAGCAGCCCCCACCCGGGGGGCTACACCTTC

d_gene: -
v_gene: TRBV20-1
j_gene: TRBJ1-1
abundance: -
CDR3aa: CSAEKTARGTEAFF
CDR3nt: TGCAGTGCTGAAAAAACAGCGAGGGGCACTGAAGCTTTCTTT

d_gene: TRBD1
v_gene: TRBV7-9
j_gene: TRBJ1-2
abundance: -
CDR3aa: CASSLERAGGVIGVYTF
CDR3nt: TGTGCCAGCAGCTTAGAACGGGCAGGGGGCGTGATAGGTGTCTACACCTTC

d_gene: TRBD1
v_gene: TRBV7-9
j_gene: TRBJ1-2
abundance: -
CDR3aa: CASSLAGQGPILLGYTF
CDR3nt: TGTGCCAGCAGCTTAGCGGGACAGGGGCCAATCCTCCTTGGCTACACCTTC

d_gene: -
v_gene: TRBV12-3/TRBV12-4
j_gene: TRBJ1-1
abundance: once
CDR3aa: CASSLFKAFF
CDR3nt: TGTGCCAGCAGTTTATTTAAAGCTTTCTTT

d_gene: TRBD2
v_gene: TRBV6-6
j_gene: TRBJ2-7
abundance: few
CDR3aa: CASRLREVYEQYF
CDR3nt: TGTGCCAGCAGGTTACGGGAGGTCTACGAGCAGTACTTC

d_gene: -
v_gene: TRBV5-1
j_gene: TRBJ1-4
abundance: few
CDR3aa: CASSFAGGNEKLFF
CDR3nt: TGCGCCAGCAGCTTCGCGGGGGGAAATGAAAAACTGTTTTTT

d_gene: TRBD2
v_gene: TRBV15
j_gene: TRBJ2-3
abundance: -
CDR3aa: CATSRAGGTDTQYF
CDR3nt: TGTGCCACCAGCAGGGCGGGGGGGACAGATACGCAGTATTTT

d_gene: -
v_gene: TRBV29-1
j_gene: TRBJ2-7
abundance: many
CDR3aa: CSVEDPAPSSYEQYF
CDR3nt: TGCAGCGTTGAAGATCCCGCGCCTAGCTCCTACGAGCAGTACTTC

d_gene: TRBD1
v_gene: TRBV11-2
j_gene: TRBJ1-2
abundance: -
CDR3aa: CASSSSRGGFYGYTF
CDR3nt: TGTGCCAGCAGCTCTTCCAGGGGGGGATTCTATGGCTACACCTTC

d_gene: TRBD1
v_gene: TRBV3-1
j_gene: TRBJ2-7
abundance: -
CDR3aa: CASSHSDRGRNEQYF
CDR3nt: TGTGCCAGCAGCCATTCGGACAGGGGAAGGAACGAGCAGTACTTC

d_gene: -
v_gene: TRBV5-1
j_gene: TRBJ1-2
abundance: -
CDR3aa: CASSLPGGANYGYTF
CDR3nt: TGCGCCAGCAGCTTGCCGGGGGGTGCTAACTATGGCTACACCTTC

d_gene: -
v_gene: TRBV2
j_gene: TRBJ1-4
abundance: -
CDR3aa: CASSYLGEGEKLFF
CDR3nt: TGTGCCAGCAGTTACTTGGGAGAGGGTGAAAAACTGTTTTTT

d_gene: -
v_gene: TRBV7-8
j_gene: TRBJ1-1
abundance: -
CDR3aa: CASSLDIGGATEAFF
CDR3nt: TGTGCCAGCAGCTTAGATATTGGAGGGGCCACTGAAGCTTTCTTT

d_gene: -
v_gene: TRBV19
j_gene: TRBJ1-1
abundance: -
CDR3aa: CASSMIGTNTEAFF
CDR3nt: TGTGCCAGTAGTATGATCGGAACGAACACTGAAGCTTTCTTT

d_gene: TRBD2
v_gene: TRBV9
j_gene: TRBJ2-5
abundance: -
CDR3aa: CASSSRWYGGREETQYF
CDR3nt: TGTGCCAGCAGCTCCAGATGGTATGGCGGGAGGGAAGAGACCCAGTACTTC

d_gene: -
v_gene: TRBV10-3
j_gene: TRBJ2-7
abundance: few
CDR3aa: CAISDGLLSSYEQYF
CDR3nt: TGTGCCATCAGTGACGGCTTACTGAGCTCCTACGAGCAGTACTTC

d_gene: -
v_gene: TRBV7-2
j_gene: TRBJ2-7
abundance: -
CDR3aa: CASSLLSVRGLAYEQYF
CDR3nt: TGTGCCAGCAGCTTACTTTCCGTGCGGGGATTAGCCTACGAGCAGTACTTC

d_gene: -
v_gene: TRBV5-8
j_gene: TRBJ2-6
abundance: -
CDR3aa: CASSPGLPGANVLTF
CDR3nt: TGTGCCAGCAGCCCGGGACTTCCCGGGGCCAACGTCCTGACTTTC

d_gene: -
v_gene: TRBV12-3/TRBV12-4
j_gene: TRBJ1-4
abundance: -
CDR3aa: CASSLGKTTTNEKLFF
CDR3nt: TGTGCCAGCAGTTTAGGGAAAACAACAACTAATGAAAAACTGTTTTTT

d_gene: TRBD2
v_gene: TRBV5-1
j_gene: TRBJ2-5
abundance: -
CDR3aa: CASSINGLADETQYF
CDR3nt: TGCGCCAGCAGCATAAATGGACTAGCCGACGAGACCCAGTACTTC

d_gene: TRBD1
v_gene: TRBV24-1
j_gene: TRBJ2-2
abundance: -
CDR3aa: CASSDRVGGGGELFF
CDR3nt: TGTGCCAGCAGTGACAGGGTCGGAGGTGGCGGGGAGCTGTTTTTT

d_gene: -
v_gene: TRBV28
j_gene: TRBJ1-1
abundance: -
CDR3aa: CASSFAGNMNTEAFF
CDR3nt: TGTGCCAGCAGTTTTGCGGGGAACATGAACACTGAAGCTTTCTTT

d_gene: -
v_gene: TRBV5-4
j_gene: TRBJ2-7
abundance: many
CDR3aa: CASSLGNRDSGEQYF
CDR3nt: TGTGCCAGCAGCTTGGGTAACAGGGACTCAGGCGAGCAGTACTTC

d_gene: TRBD1
v_gene: TRBV7-9
j_gene: TRBJ1-1
abundance: -
CDR3aa: CASSFFGTGKEAFF
CDR3nt: TGTGCCAGCAGCTTCTTTGGGACAGGGAAGGAAGCTTTCTTT